Listed here are 15 T cell receptor beta chains from one sample, sequenced in a study of shared clonotypes between healthy human individuals. Measured with immunoSEQ multiplex PCR; TCRdb has only the in-frame clones, and not every one. Among about 2.3 million clones, 80% to 95% were seen once, and the ten largest hold 0.35% to 0.5%. The sample was naive CD4+ T cells from PBMCs. Subset given: CD45RA+ positively selected. These receptors originate from a man between 18 and 29 years old in good health. Some clones in this sample may be carry-over from other donors' samples.

The chain combines TRBV6-6 with TRBJ2-3, with D perhaps TRBD2 (5 bases). V was trimmed by 6 bases and J by 2 bases, leaving 15 bases between them. Germline CDR1 reads MNHNY; CDR2 reads SVGAGI (reference sequence). The CDR3 runs to 15 residues. The DNA of the CDR3 is TGTGCCAGCAGGCCAGACCGGGAATTCACAGATACGCAGTATTTT. This gives the protein CASRPDREFTDTQYF.

The chain joins TRBV2 to TRBJ2-5; a possible D gene is TRBD2 (5 bases). CDR3 size: 11 residues. V was shortened by 7 bases and J by 9 bases, with 12 bases between the two germline ends. Germline CDR1 SNHLY, CDR2 FYNNEI. The CDR3 DNA reads TGTGCCAGCACGCGGGCCGTGGCCCAGTACTTC. Translating gives CASTRAVAQYF.

V usage is TRBV21-1 and J usage is TRBJ1-5. TRBV21-1 is reported as a pseudogene. The CDR3 sequence is 19 residues long. The CDR3 region is CASSKGGAGPLSSNQPQHF. CDR3 coding DNA: TGTGCCAGCAGCAAGGGAGGGGCAGGGCCCCTCTCTAGCAATCAGCCCCAGCATTTT.

The chain combines TRBV25-1 with TRBJ2-3; TRBD1 agrees at 7 bases. In germline, CDR1 is MGHDK, CDR2 SYGVNS. The ends lost 2 bases at V and 2 bases at J; junction bases unmatched: 7. CDR3 length equals 16 residues. CDR3 DNA: TGTGCCAGCAGTGAACCTAAGGGGGCTTTCACAGATACGCAGTATTTT. Translated, it gives CASSEPKGAFTDTQYF. The full variable domain, completed using reference TRBV25-1 and TRBJ2-3, is EADIYQTPRYLVIGTGKKITLECSQTMGHDKMYWYQQDPGMELHLIHYSYGVNSTEKGDLSSESTVSRIRTEHFPLTLESARPSHTSQYLCASSEPKGAFTDTQYFGPGTRLTVL.

V gene TRBV5-8 combines with J gene TRBJ1-5; D is perhaps TRBD1 (6 bases). With 4 bases removed from V and 3 bases from J, the gap between germline ends came to 17 bases. Germline assignment: CDR1 SGHTS and CDR2 YDEGEE. The CDR3 has 16 amino acids. The CDR3 region is CASSPQWDTFNQPQHF. CDR3 nucleotides: TGTGCCAGCAGCCCCCAATGGGACACCTTCAATCAGCCCCAGCATTTT.

The J gene is TRBJ1-3, the V gene TRBV7-3, with 9 positions matching TRBD1. From germline, CDR1 is SGHTA and CDR2 FQGTGA. CDR3 size: 15 residues. Trimming at V came to 4 bases and at J to 2 bases, leaving 3 bases not matched to a gene. CDR3 region: CASSSTGGPGNTIYF. The CDR3 coding sequence is TGTGCCAGCAGCTCAACAGGGGGCCCTGGAAACACCATATATTTT.

The genes are TRBV6-5 and TRBJ1-5; D is uncertain. Trimming took 6 bases from V and 2 from J, leaving 14 bases between them. The germline gives CDR1 MNHEY, CDR2 SVGAGI. This CDR3 is 15 amino acids long. The CDR3 sequence is CASRYTYRGNQPQHF. The DNA for the CDR3 is TGTGCCAGCAGATACACCTATCGAGGCAATCAGCCCCAGCATTTT.

This rearrangement joins TRBV28 to TRBJ2-7, with 7 bases that match TRBD2. The V gene's germline CDR1 is MDHEN and CDR2 SYDVKM. CDR3 length: 17 residues. After removal of 3 bases from V and 0 bases from J, the junction contained 11 bases not matched to a gene. As DNA, the CDR3 is TGTGCCAGCAGTTTCACCAGAGTAGCGGGCCTCTCCTACGAGCAGTACTTC. This translates into CASSFTRVAGLSYEQYF.

V and J are TRBV2 and TRBJ1-1; TRBD1 agrees at 7 bases. The V gene's germline CDR1 is SNHLY and CDR2 FYNNEI. CDR3 length: 14 residues. V lost 4 bases and J lost 4; bases outside the gene matches: 6. The CDR3 bases are TGTGCCAGCAGTGTAGAACAGGGGTCCACTGAAGCTTTCTTT. Residues: CASSVEQGSTEAFF.

The V call is TRBV5-6, the J call TRBJ2-1; maybe TRBD2 (5 bases). The CDR3 runs 16 residues. The V and J ends lost 2 bases and 0 bases respectively, with 12 bases between them. Per the germline V gene, CDR1 is SGHDT and CDR2 is YYEEEE. The DNA for the CDR3 is TGTGCCAGCAGCTTTGGAACGGGGAGCTCCTACAATGAGCAGTTCTTC. This encodes CASSFGTGSSYNEQFF.

Regarding this clone: Different DNA sequences within this sample yield the same CDR3. The chain employs TRBV7-2 and TRBJ2-5; a possible D gene is TRBD1 (5 bases). The V gene's germline CDR1 is SGHTA and CDR2 FQGNSA. The V and J ends lost 0 bases and 2 bases respectively, with 10 bases between them. The CDR3 totals 15 residues. Written as DNA, the CDR3 is TGTGCCAGCAGCTTAGCGGGGCAGATACAAGAGACCCAGTACTTC. Protein product: CASSLAGQIQETQYF.

Concerning this clone: This sample also contains other DNA sequences that code for the same CDR3. The J gene is TRBJ2-7, the V gene TRBV7-8; D tentatively reads TRBD1 or TRBD2 (6 bases each). Germline-derived CDR1 and CDR2 are SGHVS and FQNEAQ. This CDR3 comprises 14 residues. V was shortened by 3 bases and J by 2 bases, with 11 bases between the two germline ends. The CDR3 protein is CASSLIRGPYEQYF. CDR3 in DNA: TGTGCCAGCAGCTTGATTCGGGGGCCCTACGAGCAGTACTTC.

The chain recombines TRBV19 with TRBJ2-2; 7 nucleotides match TRBD1. Trimming cost V 5 bases and J 5 bases; bases outside gene matches: 14. The CDR3 is 17 residues long. Germline CDR1 is LNHDA and CDR2 is SQIVND (reference sequence). This chain's CDR3 is CASSFQGEWAGTGELFF. CDR3 nucleotide sequence: TGTGCCAGTAGTTTCCAGGGGGAGTGGGCCGGTACCGGGGAGCTGTTTTTT.

The chain employs TRBV28 and TRBJ1-6, with 8 bases lining up with TRBD1. The CDR3 is 16 residues long. J was trimmed by 6 bases and V by 3 bases; bases with no gene match: 7. Germline lookup yields CDR1 MDHEN and CDR2 SYDVKM. The CDR3 reads CASSLVRDRSNSPLHF. The CDR3 bases are TGTGCCAGCAGTTTGGTCCGGGACAGGAGTAATTCACCCCTCCACTTT. The full variable domain, rest sourced from reference TRBV28 and TRBJ1-6, is DVKVTQSSRYLVKRTGEKVFLECVQDMDHENMFWYRQDPGLGLRLIYFSYDVKMKEKGDIPEGYSVSREKKERFSLILESASTNQTSMYLCASSLVRDRSNSPLHFGNGTRLTVT.

The chain employs TRBV28 and TRBJ2-3; D is possibly TRBD1 (6 bases). Germline CDR1 and CDR2: MDHEN and SYDVKM. Trimming removed 7 bases from V and 5 bases from J, with 16 bases in between. This CDR3 is 14 amino acids long. The CDR3 here is CASTIQGVRDTQYF. The DNA for the CDR3 is TGTGCCAGCACCATACAGGGCGTGAGAGATACGCAGTATTTT.